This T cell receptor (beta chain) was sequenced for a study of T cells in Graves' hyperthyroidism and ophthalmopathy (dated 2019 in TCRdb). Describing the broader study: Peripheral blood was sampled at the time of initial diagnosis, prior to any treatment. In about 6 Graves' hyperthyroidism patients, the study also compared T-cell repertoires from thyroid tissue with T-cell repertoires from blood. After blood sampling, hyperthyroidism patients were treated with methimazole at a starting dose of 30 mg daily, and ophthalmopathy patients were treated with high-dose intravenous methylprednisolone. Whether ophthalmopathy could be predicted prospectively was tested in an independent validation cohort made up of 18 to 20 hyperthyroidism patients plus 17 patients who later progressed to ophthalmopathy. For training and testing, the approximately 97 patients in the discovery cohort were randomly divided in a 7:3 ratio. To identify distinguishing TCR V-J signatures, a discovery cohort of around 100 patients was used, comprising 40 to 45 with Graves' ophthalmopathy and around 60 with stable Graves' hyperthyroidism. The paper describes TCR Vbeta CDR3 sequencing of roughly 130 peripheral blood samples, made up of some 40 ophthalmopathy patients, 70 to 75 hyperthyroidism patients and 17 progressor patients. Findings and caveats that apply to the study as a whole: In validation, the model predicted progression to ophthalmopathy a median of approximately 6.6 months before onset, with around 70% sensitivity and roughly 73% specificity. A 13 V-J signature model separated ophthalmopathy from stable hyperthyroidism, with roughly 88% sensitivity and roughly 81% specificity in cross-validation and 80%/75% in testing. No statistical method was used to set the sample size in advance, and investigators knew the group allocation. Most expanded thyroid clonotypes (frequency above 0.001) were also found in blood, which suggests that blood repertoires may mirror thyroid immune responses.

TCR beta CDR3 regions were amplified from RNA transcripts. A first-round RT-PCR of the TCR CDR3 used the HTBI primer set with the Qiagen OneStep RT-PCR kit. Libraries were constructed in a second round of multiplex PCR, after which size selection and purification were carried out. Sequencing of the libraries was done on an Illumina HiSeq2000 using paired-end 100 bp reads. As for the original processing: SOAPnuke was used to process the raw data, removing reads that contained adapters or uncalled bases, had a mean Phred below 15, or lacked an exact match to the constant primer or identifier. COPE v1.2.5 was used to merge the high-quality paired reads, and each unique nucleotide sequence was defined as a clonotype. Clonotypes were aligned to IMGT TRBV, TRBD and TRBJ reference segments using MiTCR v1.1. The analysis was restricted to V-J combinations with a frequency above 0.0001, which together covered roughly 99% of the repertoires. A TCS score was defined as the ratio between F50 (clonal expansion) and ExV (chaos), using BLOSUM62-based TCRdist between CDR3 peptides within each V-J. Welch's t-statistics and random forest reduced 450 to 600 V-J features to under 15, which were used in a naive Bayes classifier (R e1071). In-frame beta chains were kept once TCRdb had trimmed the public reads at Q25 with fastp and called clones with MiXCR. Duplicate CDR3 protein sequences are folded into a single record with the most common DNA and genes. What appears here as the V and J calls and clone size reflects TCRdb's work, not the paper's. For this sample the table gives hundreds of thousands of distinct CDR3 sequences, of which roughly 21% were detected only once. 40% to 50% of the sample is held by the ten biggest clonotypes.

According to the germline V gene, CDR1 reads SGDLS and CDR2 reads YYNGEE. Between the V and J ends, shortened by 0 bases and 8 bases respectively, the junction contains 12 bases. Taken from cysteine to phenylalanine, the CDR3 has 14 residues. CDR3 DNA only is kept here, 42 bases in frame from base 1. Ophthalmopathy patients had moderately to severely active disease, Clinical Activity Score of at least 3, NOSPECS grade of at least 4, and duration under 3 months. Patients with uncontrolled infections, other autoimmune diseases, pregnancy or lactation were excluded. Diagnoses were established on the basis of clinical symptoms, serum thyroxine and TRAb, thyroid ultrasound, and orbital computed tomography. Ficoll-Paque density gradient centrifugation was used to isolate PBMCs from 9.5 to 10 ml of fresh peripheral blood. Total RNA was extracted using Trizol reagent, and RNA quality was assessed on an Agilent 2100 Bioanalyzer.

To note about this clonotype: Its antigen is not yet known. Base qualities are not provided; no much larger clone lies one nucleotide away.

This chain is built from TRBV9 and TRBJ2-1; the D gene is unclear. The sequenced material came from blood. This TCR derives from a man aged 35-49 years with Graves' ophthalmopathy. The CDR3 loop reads CASSVVAHGDEQFF. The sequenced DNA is TGTGCCAGCAGCGTAGTGGCTCATGGGGATGAGCAGTTCTTC.